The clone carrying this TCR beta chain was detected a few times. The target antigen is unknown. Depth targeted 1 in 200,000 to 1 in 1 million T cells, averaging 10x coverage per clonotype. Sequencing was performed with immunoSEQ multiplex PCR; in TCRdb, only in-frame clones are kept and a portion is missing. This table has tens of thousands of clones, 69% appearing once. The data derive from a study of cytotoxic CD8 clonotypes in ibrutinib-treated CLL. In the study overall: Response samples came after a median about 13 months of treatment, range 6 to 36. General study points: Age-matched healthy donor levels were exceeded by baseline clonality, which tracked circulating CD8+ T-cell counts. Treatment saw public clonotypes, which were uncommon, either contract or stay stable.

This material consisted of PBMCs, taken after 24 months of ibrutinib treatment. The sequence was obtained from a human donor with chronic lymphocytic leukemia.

Here the CDR3 reads CASKQGAPDNEQFF. DNA of the CDR3: TGCGCCAGCAAACAGGGGGCTCCTGACAATGAGCAGTTCTTC. The genes are TRBV5-1 and TRBJ2-1; the match to TRBD1 covers 9 bases. The CDR3 sequence is 14 residues long. Per the germline V gene, CDR1 is SGHRS and CDR2 is YFSETQ. V was clipped by 6 bases and J by 5 bases; unmatched bases: 6.